This TCR beta chain was obtained from a study of T cell changes during pregnancy in multiple sclerosis. Here immunoSEQ multiplex PCR was the method, and the copy in TCRdb shows in-frame clones only, minus some. The sample contains 100,000 to 150,000 clones, under 95% of which appear only once. Sequencing was performed on peripheral blood, taken before pregnancy. This TCR was recovered from a female donor with multiple sclerosis, enrolled in a pregnancy study.

CDR3 amino acids: CASSAGGVTEAFF. In nucleotides, the CDR3 is TGCGCCAGCAGTGCGGGGGGAGTAACTGAAGCTTTCTTT. The V and J genes are TRBV10-2 and TRBJ1-1, with a weak D call TRBD1 (5 bases). CDR1 and CDR2 from the germline V gene are WSHSY and SAAADI. Trimming stripped 4 bases from V and 5 bases from J, with 11 bases between. The length of the CDR3 is 13 residues.